This T cell receptor beta chain stems from a study of cytomegalovirus exposure and HLA in healthy donors. Whole-study results and caveats: In presence/absence analyses, roughly uniform sequencing depth across donors was assumed.

Researchers ran the PCR with 60 Vbeta and 13 Jbeta primers. Here immunoSEQ multiplex PCR was the method, and the copy in TCRdb shows in-frame clones only, minus some. The sample yields roughly 93,000 clones, around 77% seen once. As concerns this clone: What it recognizes is unknown.

The TCR sequence derives from a man aged 25 to 40 in good health and CMV-seronegative. Sequencing input: PBMCs.

DNA of the CDR3: TGTGCCAGCAGCTTAGTTCCTTTGGGGCGCGGAGAGACCCAGTACTTC. Translating gives CASSLVPLGRGETQYF. The rearrangement uses TRBV13 and TRBJ2-5; weak D call: TRBD1 (5 bases). The CDR3 spans 16 residues. Trimming removed 1 base at V and 4 bases at J, with 16 bases between. Germline V gives CDR1 PRHDT, CDR2 FYEKMQ (reference sequence).